These T cell receptor beta chains were read from a single sample in a study of cytomegalovirus exposure and HLA in healthy donors. Sequenced by immunoSEQ multiplex PCR; TCRdb stores in-frame clones only, minus some. This sample has 200,000 to 250,000 clones, with 65% to 85% found just once. Sample: PBMCs. The source of these receptors is a man aged 25-40 years in good health and CMV-seronegative. The CDR3 runs from the conserved cysteine through the conserved F or W. D genes are given only for firm matches. Clone size is not always given. Where it is, it says once, few, many or a class for expanded clones.

few	16	TRBJ2-5	TRBV9	TRBD2	TGTGCCAGCAGCGTAGATAGCGGGGGGGCCATAGAGACCCAGTACTTC	CASSVDSGGAIETQYF
-	17	TRBJ2-3	TRBV5-4	TRBD2	TGTGCCAGCAGCTTGGAAATTAGCGGGGGATTAAAAGATACGCAGTATTTT	CASSLEISGGLKDTQYF
-	17	TRBJ1-3	TRBV9	-	TGTGCCAGCAGCGTTTCTGGACAGATGAACTCGGGAAACACCATATATTTT	CASSVSGQMNSGNTIYF
-	14	TRBJ2-1	TRBV28	TRBD1	TGTGCCAGCAGTTTGGCCAGGGGGCTTGATGAGCAGTTCTTC	CASSLARGLDEQFF
-	13	TRBJ1-1	TRBV18	-	TGTGCCACCCTAAAGAGTAGCCACGAAAAAGCTTTCTTT	CATLKSSHEKAFF
-	16	TRBJ2-3	TRBV11-2	TRBD2	TGTGCCAGCAGCCCCCCGGTCGGGGGGAACACAGATACGCAGTATTTT	CASSPPVGGNTDTQYF
-	14	TRBJ1-1	TRBV11-1	TRBD1	TGTGCCAGCAGCTTAGCGCTACAGGGGGCTGAAGCTTTCTTT	CASSLALQGAEAFF
-	15	TRBJ2-7	TRBV28	TRBD2	TGTGCCAGCACCCCCGGGACTAGCGGGGGTACAGAGCAGTACTTC	CASTPGTSGGTEQYF
-	12	TRBJ1-2	TRBV12-2	-	TGTGCAAGTACCAACAGGGAAGACGGCTACACCTTC	CASTNREDGYTF
-	15	TRBJ1-2	TRBV9	TRBD1	TGTGCCAGCAGCCCCTCGGACAGGGTGAGCTATGGCTACACCTTC	CASSPSDRVSYGYTF
once	16	TRBJ2-3	TRBV19	-	TGTGCCAGTAGTCTAAGAGGGGACACTAGCACAGATACGCAGTATTTT	CASSLRGDTSTDTQYF
-	14	TRBJ1-3	TRBV5-5	-	TGTGCCAGCAGCTCTACAGGGCCTGGAAACACCATATATTTT	CASSSTGPGNTIYF
-	12	TRBJ1-1	TRBV6-1	-	TGTGCCAGCAGTGAAATTATTGCTGAAGCTTTCTTT	CASSEIIAEAFF
few	16	TRBJ2-3	TRBV5-1	TRBD2	TGCGCCAGCAGCTTGGCCCAGCGGGGGGGTACAGATACGCAGTATTTT	CASSLAQRGGTDTQYF
-	15	TRBJ1-5	TRBV28	TRBD1	TGTGCCAGCAGTTTGAGGGGGCTAGGAAATCAGCCCCAGCATTTT	CASSLRGLGNQPQHF
-	16	TRBJ2-3	TRBV19	-	TGTGCCAGTAGTCTAGACCCACAGGGCCCAAAAGATACGCAGTATTTT	CASSLDPQGPKDTQYF
-	16	TRBJ2-5	TRBV7-9	-	TGTGCCAGCAGTTTTATAGCGGAGGCGGGTAGAGAGACCCAGTACTTC	CASSFIAEAGRETQYF
-	12	TRBJ2-5	TRBV5-1	-	TGCGCCAGCAGCGCGGGGTTAGAGACCCAGTACTTC	CASSAGLETQYF
-	18	TRBJ1-4	TRBV7-9	TRBD1	TGTGCCAGCAGCACGAGGACAGGGAGACAGCCAACTAATGAAAAACTGTTTTTT	CASSTRTGRQPTNEKLFF
-	16	TRBJ1-4	TRBV19	TRBD1	TGTGCCAGTAGTACCGGGACAGGGGGCGTCGAGGAAAAACTGTTTTTT	CASSTGTGGVEEKLFF
-	16	TRBJ2-3	TRBV5-4	TRBD1	TGTGCCAGCAGCCTTGGGACAGGGGGGCGCACAGATACGCAGTATTTT	CASSLGTGGRTDTQYF
few	15	TRBJ2-5	TRBV7-8	-	TGTGCCAGCAGCTTAGTCTTACTAGCCGCAGAGACCCAGTACTTC	CASSLVLLAAETQYF
once	15	TRBJ2-7	TRBV28	TRBD2	TGTGCCAGCAGGGCTAGCGGGGAGTCATCCTACGAGCAGTACTTC	CASRASGESSYEQYF
-	17	TRBJ2-2	TRBV7-8	-	TGTGCCAGCAGCACAATGCCAAATGGGCTTATTACCGGGGAGCTGTTTTTT	CASSTMPNGLITGELFF
few	12	TRBJ2-7	TRBV2	-	TGTGCCTCCTCGGGGGAACTCTACGAGCAGTACTTC	CASSGELYEQYF
few	15	TRBJ1-4	TRBV13	-	TGTGCCAGCAGCTTAAAGGGAGCAACTAATGAAAAACTGTTTTTT	CASSLKGATNEKLFF
-	12	TRBJ1-2	TRBV2	-	TGTGCCAGCAGTGAAGACTACCGCAGCTACACCTTC	CASSEDYRSYTF
-	15	TRBJ2-3	TRBV18	-	TGTGCCAGCTCACCAACAGGAGGGAAGGCAGATACGCAGTATTTT	CASSPTGGKADTQYF
-	17	TRBJ2-1	TRBV7-8	-	TGTGCCAGCAGCTTACTTACCAGGGCAAGCTCCTACAATGAGCAGTTCTTC	CASSLLTRASSYNEQFF
-	18	TRBJ1-1	TRBV7-3	TRBD1	TGTGCCAGCAGCAAAGGTCCATGGACAGGAGGGGCGAACACTGAAGCTTTCTTT	CASSKGPWTGGANTEAFF
-	15	TRBJ1-1	TRBV10-3	TRBD1	TGTGCCATCAGTGAGCCTTGGGACAGGAACACTGAAGCTTTCTTT	CAISEPWDRNTEAFF
once	13	TRBJ1-2	TRBV7-9	-	TGTGCCAGCAGCCAGATCCTAGCGATTAGCTACACCTTC	CASSQILAISYTF
-	14	TRBJ2-5	TRBV5-6	TRBD1	TGTGCCAGCAGCTTACAGGGGGACCAAGAGACCCAGTACTTC	CASSLQGDQETQYF
once	13	TRBJ1-2	TRBV7-3	TRBD1	TGTGCCAGCAGCTCAGGGACAGGGATTGGCTACACCTTC	CASSSGTGIGYTF
-	15	TRBJ1-3	TRBV7-9	-	TGTGCCAGCAGCTTACTCTCCTCCTCTGGAAACACCATATATTTT	CASSLLSSSGNTIYF
-	13	TRBJ1-6	TRBV7-2	-	TGTGCCAGCACAGTTTCCTATAATTCACCCCTCCACTTT	CASTVSYNSPLHF
few	14	TRBJ1-4	TRBV14	TRBD1	TGTGCCAGCAGCCCGCAGGGGGCGGGAGAAAAACTGTTTTTT	CASSPQGAGEKLFF
-	14	TRBJ2-3	TRBV25-1	-	TGTGCCAGCACCGCTGGATTGGGCACGCATACGCAGTATTTT	CASTAGLGTHTQYF
-	15	TRBJ2-1	TRBV5-4	-	TGTGCCAGCAGCTTAGGACAGAGCTCCTACAATGAGCAGTTCTTC	CASSLGQSSYNEQFF
few	17	TRBJ2-5	TRBV5-1	TRBD2	TGCGCCAGCAGCTCATCGGGACTAGCGGGGGGGAAAGAGACCCAGTACTTC	CASSSSGLAGGKETQYF